Below are 7 T cell receptor beta chains sequenced from a single sample in a study of cytomegalovirus exposure and HLA in healthy donors. The primer mix had 60 Vbeta and 13 Jbeta primers. Profiled with immunoSEQ multiplex PCR; TCRdb holds only in-frame clones, not every one. Of 77,000 or so clones detected, 70% to 85% appear once; the ten largest clones hold 5.5% to 8.5%. Source material: PBMCs. These receptors all come from a woman between 40 and 55 years old in good health and CMV-seronegative.

This clone has only a few counts. The V call is TRBV29-1, the J call TRBJ2-1; the D gene is possibly TRBD2 (5 bases). Germline V lookup: CDR1 SQVTM, CDR2 ANQGSEA. The CDR3 extends over 13 amino acids. V lost 6 bases and J lost 5, with 14 bases in between. Written as DNA, the CDR3 is TGCAGCGTCGGACTCGCCCAAGACAATGAGCAGTTCTTC. Encoded protein: CSVGLAQDNEQFF.

The V gene is TRBV4-1, the J gene TRBJ2-4; 7 bases align to TRBD2. The V gene's germline CDR1 is MGHRA and CDR2 YSYEKL. The CDR3 is made up of 16 amino acids. The ends lost 0 bases at V and 2 bases at J; junction bases unmatched: 4. The CDR3 sequence: CASSQDRGGTKNIQYF. DNA of the CDR3: TGCGCCAGCAGCCAAGATAGGGGAGGGACCAAAAACATTCAGTACTTC.

This chain links TRBV6-5 with TRBJ1-4; perhaps TRBD1 as D (5 bases). The CDR3 spans 16 residues. CDR1 and CDR2 from the germline V gene are MNHEY and SVGAGI. Trimming cost V 2 bases and J 5 bases, with 15 bases left between them. The CDR3 reads CASSYASGGLNEKLFF. The CDR3 DNA follows: TGTGCCAGCAGTTACGCGTCCGGGGGGTTAAATGAAAAACTGTTTTTT.

The genes are TRBV28 and TRBJ1-2, with D tentatively TRBD1 (5 bases). The V end was cut by 6 bases, the J end by 2 bases, with 10 bases between. The CDR3 spans 13 residues. CDR1 and CDR2 from the germline V gene are MDHEN and SYDVKM. The CDR3 is CASRRQQNYGYTF. The CDR3 DNA follows: TGTGCCAGCAGAAGACAGCAAAACTATGGCTACACCTTC.

J is TRBJ1-1 and V is TRBV14; 9 nucleotides line up with TRBD1. Trimming took 5 bases from V and 4 from J; bases not matched to a gene: 5. The germline V gene has CDR1 SGHDN and CDR2 FVKESK. This CDR3 has 14 residues. CDR3 in DNA: TGTGCCAGCAGCACGACAGGGGGAGGCACTGAAGCTTTCTTT. This translates into CASSTTGGGTEAFF. Full variable domain (rest looked up from reference TRBV14 and TRBJ1-1): EAGVTQFPSHSVIEKGQTVTLRCDPISGHDNLYWYRRVMGKEIKFLLHFVKESKQDESGMPNNRFLAERTGGTYSTLKVQPAELEDSGVYFCASSTTGGGTEAFFGQGTRLTVV.

V usage is TRBV12-1 and J usage is TRBJ1-2; the D segment call TRBD1 is taken from the table without a DNA check. TRBV12-1 is a listed pseudogene. The CDR3 runs to 15 residues. CDR3 sequence: CASSGQRGFQDGYTF. CDR3 DNA: TGTGCCAGCAGCGGACAGAGAGGGTTTCAGGATGGCTACACCTTC.

The chain employs TRBV5-1 and TRBJ2-1; TRBD2 matches at 13 bases. This CDR3 has 15 residues. Germline V gene lookup returns CDR1 SGHRS and CDR2 YFSETQ. Trimming at V came to 3 bases and at J to 8 bases, leaving 5 bases not matched to a gene. The CDR3 DNA is TGCGCCAGCAGCTCCCGGACTAGCGGGAGCCATGAGCAGTTCTTC. It encodes CASSSRTSGSHEQFF.